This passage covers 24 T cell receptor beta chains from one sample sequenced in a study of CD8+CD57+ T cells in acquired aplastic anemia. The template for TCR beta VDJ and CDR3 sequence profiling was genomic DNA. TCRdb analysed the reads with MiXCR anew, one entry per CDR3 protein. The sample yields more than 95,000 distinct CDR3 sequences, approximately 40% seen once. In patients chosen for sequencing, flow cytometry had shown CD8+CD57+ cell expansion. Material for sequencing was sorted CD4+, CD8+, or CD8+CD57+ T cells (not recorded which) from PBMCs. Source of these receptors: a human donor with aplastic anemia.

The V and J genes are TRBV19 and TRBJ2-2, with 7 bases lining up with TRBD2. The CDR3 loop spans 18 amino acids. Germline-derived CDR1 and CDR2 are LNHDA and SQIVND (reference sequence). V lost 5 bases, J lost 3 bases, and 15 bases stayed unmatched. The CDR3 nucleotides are TGTGCCAGTAGTTCCCCCCCGTGGGGGGGTCGAGACACCGGGGAGCTGTTTTTT. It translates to CASSSPPWGGRDTGELFF.

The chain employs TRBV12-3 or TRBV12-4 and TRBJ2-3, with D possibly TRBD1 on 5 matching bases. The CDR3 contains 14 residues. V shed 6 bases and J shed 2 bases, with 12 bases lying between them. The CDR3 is CASRLSGNTDTQYF. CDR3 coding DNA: TGTGCCAGCAGACTGTCAGGGAACACAGATACGCAGTATTTT.

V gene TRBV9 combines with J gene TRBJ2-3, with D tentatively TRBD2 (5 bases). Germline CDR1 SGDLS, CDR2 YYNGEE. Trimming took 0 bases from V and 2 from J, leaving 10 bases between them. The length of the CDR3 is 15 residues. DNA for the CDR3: TGTGCCAGCAGCGTAGGTAGCCTAGCCACAGATACGCAGTATTTT. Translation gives CASSVGSLATDTQYF. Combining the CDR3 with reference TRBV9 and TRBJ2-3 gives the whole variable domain DSGVTQTPKHLITATGQRVTLRCSPRSGDLSVYWYQQSLDQGLQFLIQYYNGEERAKGNILERFSAQQFPDLHSELNLSSLELGDSALYFCASSVGSLATDTQYFGPGTRLTVL.

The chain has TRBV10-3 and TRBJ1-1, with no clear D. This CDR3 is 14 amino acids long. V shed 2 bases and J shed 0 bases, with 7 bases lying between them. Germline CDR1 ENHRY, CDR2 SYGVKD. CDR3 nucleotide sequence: TGTGCCATCAGTGAGAAGGGTATGAACACTGAAGCTTTCTTT. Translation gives CAISEKGMNTEAFF.

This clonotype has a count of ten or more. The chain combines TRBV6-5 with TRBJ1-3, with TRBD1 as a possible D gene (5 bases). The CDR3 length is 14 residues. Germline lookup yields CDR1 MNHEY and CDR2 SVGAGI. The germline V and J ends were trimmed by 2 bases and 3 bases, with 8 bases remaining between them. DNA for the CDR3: TGTGCCAGCAGTTACGGGACTCGTGGAAACACCATATATTTT. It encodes CASSYGTRGNTIYF.

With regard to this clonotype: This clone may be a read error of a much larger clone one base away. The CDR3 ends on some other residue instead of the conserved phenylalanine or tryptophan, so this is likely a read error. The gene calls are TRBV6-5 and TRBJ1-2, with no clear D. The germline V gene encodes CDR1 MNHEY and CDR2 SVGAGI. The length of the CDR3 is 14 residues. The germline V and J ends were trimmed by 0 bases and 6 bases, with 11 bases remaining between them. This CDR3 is CASSYSPAKNGYTL. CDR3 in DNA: TGTGCCAGCAGTTACTCCCCCGCAAAGAATGGCTACACCCTC.

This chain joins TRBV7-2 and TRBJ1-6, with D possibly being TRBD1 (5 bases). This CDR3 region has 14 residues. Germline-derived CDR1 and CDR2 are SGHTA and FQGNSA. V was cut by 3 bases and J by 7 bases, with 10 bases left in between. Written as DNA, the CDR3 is TGTGCCAGCAGCTTGGGACCGTCGAATTCACCCCTCCACTTT. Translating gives CASSLGPSNSPLHF. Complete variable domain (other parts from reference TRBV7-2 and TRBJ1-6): GAGVSQSPSNKVTEKGKDVELRCDPISGHTALYWYRQSLGQGLEFLIYFQGNSAPDKSGLPSDRFSAERTGGSVSTLTIQRTQQEDSAVYLCASSLGPSNSPLHFGNGTRLTVT.

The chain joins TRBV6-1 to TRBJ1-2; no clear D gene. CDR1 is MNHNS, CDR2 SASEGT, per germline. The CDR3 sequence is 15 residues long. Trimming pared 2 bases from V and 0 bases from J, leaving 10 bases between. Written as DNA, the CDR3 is TGTGCCAGCAGTGAAAACCCGGGAGCTAACTATGGCTACACCTTC. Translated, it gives CASSENPGANYGYTF.

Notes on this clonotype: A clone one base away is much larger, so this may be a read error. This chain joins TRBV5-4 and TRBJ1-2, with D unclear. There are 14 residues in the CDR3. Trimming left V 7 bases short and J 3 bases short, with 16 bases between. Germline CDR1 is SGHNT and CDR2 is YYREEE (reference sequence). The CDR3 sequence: CASGPESSDYGYTF. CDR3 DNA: TGTGCCAGCGGCCCCGAATCCTCCGACTATGGCTACACCTTC.

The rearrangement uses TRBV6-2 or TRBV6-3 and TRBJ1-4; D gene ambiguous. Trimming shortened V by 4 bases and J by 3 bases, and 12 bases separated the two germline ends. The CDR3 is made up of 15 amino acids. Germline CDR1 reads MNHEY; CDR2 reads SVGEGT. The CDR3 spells CASSSPEGANEKLFF. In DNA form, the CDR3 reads TGTGCCAGCAGTTCCCCGGAGGGTGCTAATGAAAAACTGTTTTTT.

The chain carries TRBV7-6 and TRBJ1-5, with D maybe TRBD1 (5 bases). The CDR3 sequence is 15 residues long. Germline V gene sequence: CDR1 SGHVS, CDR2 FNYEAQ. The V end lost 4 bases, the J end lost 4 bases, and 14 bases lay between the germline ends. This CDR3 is CASSSGAASNQPQHF. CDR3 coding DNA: TGTGCCAGCAGCTCTGGGGCGGCTTCGAATCAGCCCCAGCATTTT.

In nucleotides, the CDR3 is TGTGCCAGTAGTATAGAGGTAGGGGACAGCGAGCAGTTCTTC. This sequence encodes CASSIEVGDSEQFF. The rearrangement joins TRBV19 to TRBJ2-1; TRBD1 aligns across 7 bases. V trimming: 0 bases; J trimming: 10 bases; junction bases outside the gene matches: 6. Germline CDR1 LNHDA, CDR2 SQIVND (reference sequence). This CDR3 comprises 14 residues.

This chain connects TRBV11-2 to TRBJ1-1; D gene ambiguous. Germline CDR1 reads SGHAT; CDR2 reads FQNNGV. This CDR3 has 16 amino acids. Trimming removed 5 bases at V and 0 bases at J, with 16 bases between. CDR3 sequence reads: CASSPSRRAMNTEAFF. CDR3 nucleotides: TGTGCCAGCAGCCCCAGCCGGAGGGCTATGAACACTGAAGCTTTCTTT. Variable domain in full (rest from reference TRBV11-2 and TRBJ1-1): EAGVAQSPRYKIIEKRQSVAFWCNPISGHATLYWYQQILGQGPKLLIQFQNNGVVDDSQLPKDRFSAERLKGVDSTLKIQPAKLEDSAVYLCASSPSRRAMNTEAFFGQGTRLTVV.

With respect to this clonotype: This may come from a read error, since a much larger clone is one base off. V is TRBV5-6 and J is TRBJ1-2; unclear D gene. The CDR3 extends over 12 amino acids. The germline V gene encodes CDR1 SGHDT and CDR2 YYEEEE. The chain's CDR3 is CASSLAGNGCTF. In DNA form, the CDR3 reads TGTGCCAGCAGCTTGGCTGGGAACGGCTGCACCTTC.

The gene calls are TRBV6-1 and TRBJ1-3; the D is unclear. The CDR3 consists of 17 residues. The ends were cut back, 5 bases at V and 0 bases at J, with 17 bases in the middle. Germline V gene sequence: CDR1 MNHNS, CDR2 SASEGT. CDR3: CASSLFLGLNSGNTIYF. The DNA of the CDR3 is TGTGCCAGCAGTCTTTTTTTAGGACTGAACTCTGGAAACACCATATATTTT.

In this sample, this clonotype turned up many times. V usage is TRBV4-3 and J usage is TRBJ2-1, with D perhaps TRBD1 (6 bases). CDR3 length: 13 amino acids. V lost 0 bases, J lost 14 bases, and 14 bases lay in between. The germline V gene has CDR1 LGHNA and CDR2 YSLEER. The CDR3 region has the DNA TGCGCCAGCAGCCAAGATCGCTTAGGGGGAAAGTTCTTC. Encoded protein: CASSQDRLGGKFF.

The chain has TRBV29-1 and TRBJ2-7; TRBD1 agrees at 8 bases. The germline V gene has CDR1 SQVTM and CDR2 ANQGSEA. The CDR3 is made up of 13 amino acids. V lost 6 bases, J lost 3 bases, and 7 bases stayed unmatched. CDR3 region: CSVLGQGGYEQYF. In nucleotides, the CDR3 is TGCAGCGTCCTTGGACAGGGTGGCTACGAGCAGTACTTC.

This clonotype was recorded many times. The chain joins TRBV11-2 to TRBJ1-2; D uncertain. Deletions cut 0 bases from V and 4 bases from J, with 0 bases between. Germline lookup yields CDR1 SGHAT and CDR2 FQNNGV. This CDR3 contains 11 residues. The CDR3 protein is CASSLDYGYTF. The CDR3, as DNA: TGTGCCAGCAGCTTAGACTATGGCTACACCTTC. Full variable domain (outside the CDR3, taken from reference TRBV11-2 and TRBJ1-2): EAGVAQSPRYKIIEKRQSVAFWCNPISGHATLYWYQQILGQGPKLLIQFQNNGVVDDSQLPKDRFSAERLKGVDSTLKIQPAKLEDSAVYLCASSLDYGYTFGSGTRLTVV.

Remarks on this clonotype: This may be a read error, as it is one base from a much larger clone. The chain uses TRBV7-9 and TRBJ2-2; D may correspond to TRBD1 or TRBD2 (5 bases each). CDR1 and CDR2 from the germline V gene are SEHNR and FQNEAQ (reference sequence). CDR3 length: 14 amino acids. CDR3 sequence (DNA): TGTGCCAGCAGCTTAAAGGGGCACACCGGGGAGCTGCTTTTT. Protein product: CASSLKGHTGELLF.

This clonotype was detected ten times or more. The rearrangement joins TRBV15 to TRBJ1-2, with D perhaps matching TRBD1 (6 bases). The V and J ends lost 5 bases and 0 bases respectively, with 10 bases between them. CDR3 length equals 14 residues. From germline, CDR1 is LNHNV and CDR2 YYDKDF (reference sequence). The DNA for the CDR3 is TGTGCCACCAGCTTGGACAGCACTAACTATGGCTACACCTTC. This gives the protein CATSLDSTNYGYTF.

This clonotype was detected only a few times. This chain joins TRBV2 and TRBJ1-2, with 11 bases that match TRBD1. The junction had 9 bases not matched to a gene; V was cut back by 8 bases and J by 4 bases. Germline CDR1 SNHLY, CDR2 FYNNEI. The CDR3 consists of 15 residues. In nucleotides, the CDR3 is TGTGCCAGCCGATCCCCCGGGACAGGGGGCTATGGCTACACCTTC. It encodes CASRSPGTGGYGYTF.

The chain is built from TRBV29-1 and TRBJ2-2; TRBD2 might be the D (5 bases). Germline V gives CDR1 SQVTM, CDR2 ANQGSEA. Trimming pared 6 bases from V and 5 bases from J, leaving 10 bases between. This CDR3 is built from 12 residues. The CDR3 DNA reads TGCAGCGTAGATAGCGAGACCGGGGAGCTGTTTTTT. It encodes CSVDSETGELFF.

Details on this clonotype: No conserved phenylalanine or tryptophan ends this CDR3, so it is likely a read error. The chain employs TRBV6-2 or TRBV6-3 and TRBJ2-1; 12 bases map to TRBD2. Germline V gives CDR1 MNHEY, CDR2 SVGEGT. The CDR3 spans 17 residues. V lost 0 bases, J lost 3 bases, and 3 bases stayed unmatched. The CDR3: CASSYSGLAGIYNEQFS. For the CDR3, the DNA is TGTGCCAGCAGTTACTCCGGACTAGCGGGGATCTACAATGAGCAGTTCTCC.

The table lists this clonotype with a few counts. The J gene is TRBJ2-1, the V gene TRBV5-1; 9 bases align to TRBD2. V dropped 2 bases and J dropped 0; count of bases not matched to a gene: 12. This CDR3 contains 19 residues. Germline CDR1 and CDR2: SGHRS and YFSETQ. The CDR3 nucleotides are TGCGCCAGCAGCTTTCCGCCTAGCGGGGTCTCGAGCTCCTACAATGAGCAGTTCTTC. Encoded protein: CASSFPPSGVSSSYNEQFF.